The 15 T cell receptor beta chains below all came from one sample that was sequenced in a study of graft-versus-host responses after intestinal transplantation. The assay was immunoSEQ multiplex PCR, and TCRdb's table has in-frame clones only and misses some. Among 4,000 to 5,500 clones, more than 70% were seen once, and the ten largest hold 7.5% to 9.5%. Lamina propria and intraepithelial lymphocytes were released by processing graft tissue. The specimen comprised ileum tissue, sampled approximately 130 days after intestinal transplantation. The receptors originated from a human patient who received an intestinal transplant, so some T cells may come from the graft donor.

The chain is built from TRBV27 and TRBJ2-1, with D uncertain. Trimming stripped 1 base from V and 7 bases from J, with 17 bases between. This CDR3 is built from 16 residues. Germline V gene lookup returns CDR1 MNHEY and CDR2 SMNVEV (reference sequence). CDR3 coding DNA: TGTGCCAGCAGTTTATTTTTCCCACCAGTGGGAAATGAGCAGTTCTTC. Its translation: CASSLFFPPVGNEQFF.

This clone was detected only once. The chain joins TRBV7-2 to TRBJ2-1; weak D call: TRBD1 (6 bases). The CDR3 runs 15 residues. In germline, CDR1 is SGHTA, CDR2 FQGNSA. Trimming took off 5 bases at V and 4 bases at J, with 15 bases between the two ends. CDR3 sequence reads: CASSLRGGLYNEQFF. CDR3 in DNA: TGTGCCAGCAGCCTTCGAGGGGGTTTATACAATGAGCAGTTCTTC.

The CDR3 DNA sequence: TGTGCCAGCAGCTTAGGCCCCTACCCAGATACGCAGTATTTT. It codes for CASSLGPYPDTQYF. This sequence joins TRBV7-6 and TRBJ2-3; D is ambiguous. V was cut by 1 base and J by 4 bases, with 9 bases left in between. Germline CDR1 and CDR2: SGHVS and FNYEAQ. This CDR3 spans 14 amino acids.

This sequence joins TRBV6-1 and TRBJ2-7; the match to TRBD2 covers 7 bases. Germline V gene sequence: CDR1 MNHNS, CDR2 SASEGT. This CDR3 is built from 15 residues. V lost 1 base and J lost 0; bases outside the gene matches: 3. CDR3 residues: CASSEGAGTSYEQYF. Written as DNA, the CDR3 is TGTGCCAGCAGTGAAGGAGCGGGGACCTCCTACGAGCAGTACTTC.

V usage is TRBV13 and J usage is TRBJ2-5; 7 bases match TRBD1. The J call is in doubt because the DNA end fits TRBJ2-7 better. This CDR3 region has 15 residues. Germline CDR1 reads PRHDT; CDR2 reads FYEKMQ (reference sequence). The CDR3 sequence: CASSPRDSSSYEQYF. In DNA, the CDR3 is TGTGCCAGCAGCCCCCGGGACAGTAGCTCCTACGAGCAGTACTTC.

The chain has TRBV7-9 and TRBJ2-2, with TRBD1 matching over 7 bases. The V and J ends lost 5 bases and 0 bases, in that order; junction bases with no gene match: 6. Germline CDR1 and CDR2: SEHNR and FQNEAQ (reference sequence). The CDR3 is made up of 16 amino acids. CDR3: CASSNRQGANTGELFF. Here the CDR3 DNA reads TGTGCCAGCAGCAATCGACAGGGAGCGAACACCGGGGAGCTGTTTTTT.

The V and J genes are TRBV29-1 and TRBJ2-1; D remains ambiguous. Trimming took off 3 bases at V and 3 bases at J, with 6 bases between the two ends. Germline CDR1 SQVTM, CDR2 ANQGSEA. The CDR3 is 12 amino acids. As DNA, the CDR3 is TGCAGCGTTGATGGGGACTACAATGAGCAGTTCTTC. Residues: CSVDGDYNEQFF.

V is TRBV4-3 and J is TRBJ2-2, with D possibly being TRBD1 (5 bases). The CDR3 is 15 residues long. The V gene lost 4 bases and the J gene lost 0 bases, with 9 bases spanning the gap. Germline CDR1 reads LGHNA; CDR2 reads YSLEER. The CDR3 region is CASSLSTANTGELFF. In nucleotides, the CDR3 is TGCGCCAGCAGCCTCTCGACAGCGAACACCGGGGAGCTGTTTTTT.

The genes are TRBV6-6 and TRBJ2-5, with 8 bases aligning to TRBD2. The end of the DNA is better explained by TRBJ2-7, so the J call may be wrong. The germline V gene has CDR1 MNHNY and CDR2 SVGAGI (reference sequence). The CDR3 spans 15 residues. DNA of the CDR3: TGTGCCAGCAGTTACCCACTAGCGGACCCCTACGAGCAGTACTTC. It translates to CASSYPLADPYEQYF.

The V and J genes are TRBV7-9 and TRBJ2-5; TRBD1 might be the D (6 bases). CDR1 and CDR2 from the germline V gene are SEHNR and FQNEAQ (reference sequence). Between the trimmed V and J ends, which lost 1 base and 4 bases, there was a span of 7 bases. The length of the CDR3 is 13 residues. The DNA for the CDR3 is TGTGCCAGCAGCTTAGGACAGGTAGAGACCCAGTACTTC. As protein: CASSLGQVETQYF.

The genes are TRBV9 and TRBJ2-2, with 8 bases lining up with TRBD2. In germline, CDR1 is SGDLS, CDR2 YYNGEE. There are 15 residues in the CDR3. Unmatched junction bases numbered 13, after V lost 7 bases and J lost 8 bases. CDR3 amino acids: CASWVAGPDPGELFF. CDR3 coding DNA: TGTGCCAGCTGGGTAGCGGGACCGGATCCTGGGGAGCTGTTTTTT. Looking up the rest from reference TRBV9 and TRBJ2-2 gives the full variable domain: DSGVTQTPKHLITATGQRVTLRCSPRSGDLSVYWYQQSLDQGLQFLIQYYNGEERAKGNILERFSAQQFPDLHSELNLSSLELGDSALYFCASWVAGPDPGELFFGEGSRLTVL.

This clone was detected once. The V gene is TRBV7-6, the J gene TRBJ1-2; 7 bases align to TRBD1. The CDR3 loop spans 14 amino acids. With 5 bases clipped from V and 8 bases from J, the junction kept 11 bases outside the gene matches. Germline V gene sequence: CDR1 SGHVS, CDR2 FNYEAQ. The CDR3 spells CASSRKTGYSGYTF. DNA of the CDR3: TGTGCCAGCAGCAGAAAGACAGGGTATAGCGGCTACACCTTC.

This chain links TRBV18 with TRBJ2-2, with TRBD2 as a possible D gene (6 bases). This CDR3 comprises 15 residues. Germline CDR1 reads KGHSH; CDR2 reads LQKENI. V dropped 3 bases and J dropped 8 bases, with 16 bases sitting between them. The CDR3 loop is CASSPAAAGRGELFF. As DNA, the CDR3 is TGTGCCAGCTCACCTGCGGCTGCGGGGAGAGGGGAGCTGTTTTTT.

The chain combines TRBV6-5 with TRBJ2-7, with D perhaps matching TRBD1 or TRBD2 (5 bases each). The CDR3 consists of 15 residues. Germline lookup yields CDR1 MNHEY and CDR2 SVGAGI. The germline V and J ends were trimmed by 6 bases and 0 bases, with 15 bases remaining between them. This chain's CDR3 is CASSAGTPSSYEQYF. The CDR3 region has the DNA TGTGCCAGCAGCGCCGGGACCCCAAGCTCCTACGAGCAGTACTTC.

The rearrangement links TRBV5-1 to TRBJ2-7, with D perhaps TRBD2 (6 bases). Between the trimmed V and J ends, which lost 4 bases and 0 bases, there was a span of 17 bases. The CDR3 extends over 16 amino acids. The germline CDR1 and CDR2 sequences are SGHRS and YFSETQ. Here the CDR3 DNA reads TGCGCCAGCAGCCAGGGTGGGGGGTTCAGCTCCTACGAGCAGTACTTC. Its protein is CASSQGGGFSSYEQYF.